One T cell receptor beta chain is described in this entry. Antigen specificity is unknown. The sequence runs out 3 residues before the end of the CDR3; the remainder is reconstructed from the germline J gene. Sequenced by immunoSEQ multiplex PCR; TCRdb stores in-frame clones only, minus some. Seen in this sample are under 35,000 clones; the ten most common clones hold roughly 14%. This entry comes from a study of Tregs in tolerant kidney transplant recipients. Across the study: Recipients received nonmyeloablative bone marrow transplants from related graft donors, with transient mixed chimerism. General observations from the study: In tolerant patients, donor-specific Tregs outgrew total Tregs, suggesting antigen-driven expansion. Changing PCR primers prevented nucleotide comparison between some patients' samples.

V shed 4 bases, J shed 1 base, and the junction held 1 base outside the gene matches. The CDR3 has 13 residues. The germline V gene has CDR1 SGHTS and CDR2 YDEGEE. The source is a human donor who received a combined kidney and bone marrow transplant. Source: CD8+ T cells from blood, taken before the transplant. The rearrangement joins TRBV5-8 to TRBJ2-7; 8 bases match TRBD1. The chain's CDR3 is CASSNRGSYEQYF. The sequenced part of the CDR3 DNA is TGTGCCAGCAGCAACAGGGGGTCCTACGAG.